The clone carrying this TCR beta chain was recorded a few times. Antigen unknown. TCRdb re-analysed the RT-PCR reads in MiXCR, keeping a single row per CDR3 protein. The sample yields about half a million distinct CDR3 sequences, roughly 27% seen once. This entry belongs to a study of response to subunit inactivated influenza vaccine. Study-level results: It was suggested by the authors that few new T cells are recruited by each seasonal influenza vaccination.

The specimen was CD4+ T cells sorted from PBMCs, collected roughly 5 days after vaccination. The TCR sequence derives from a man between 50 and 59 years old who received an inactivated influenza vaccine.

CDR3 DNA sequence: TGTGCCGGGTTACTACAGGGATCTCCCGGGGAGCTGTTTTTT. It yields the protein CAGLLQGSPGELFF. The gene calls are TRBV5-4 and TRBJ2-2, with D perhaps matching TRBD1 (6 bases). V lost 10 bases, J lost 6 bases, and 19 bases lay in between. The CDR3 consists of 14 residues. The V gene's germline CDR1 is SGHNT and CDR2 YYREEE (reference sequence).